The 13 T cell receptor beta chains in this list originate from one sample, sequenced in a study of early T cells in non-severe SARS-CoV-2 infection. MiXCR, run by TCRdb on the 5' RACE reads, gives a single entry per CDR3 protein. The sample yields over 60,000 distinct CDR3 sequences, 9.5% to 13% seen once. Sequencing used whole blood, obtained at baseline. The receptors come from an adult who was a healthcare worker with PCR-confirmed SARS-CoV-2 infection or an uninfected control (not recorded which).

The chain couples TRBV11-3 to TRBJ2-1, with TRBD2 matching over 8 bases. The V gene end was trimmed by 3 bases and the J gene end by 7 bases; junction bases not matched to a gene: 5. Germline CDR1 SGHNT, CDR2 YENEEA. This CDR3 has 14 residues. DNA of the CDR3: TGTGCCAGCAGCTTCGCGGGGGGATCGAATGAGCAGTTCTTC. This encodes CASSFAGGSNEQFF.

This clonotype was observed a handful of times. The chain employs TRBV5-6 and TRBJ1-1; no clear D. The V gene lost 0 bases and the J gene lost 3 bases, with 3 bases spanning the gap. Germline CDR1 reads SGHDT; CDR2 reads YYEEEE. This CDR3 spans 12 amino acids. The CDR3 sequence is CASSLVYTEAFF. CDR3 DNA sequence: TGTGCCAGCAGCTTGGTGTACACTGAAGCTTTCTTT.

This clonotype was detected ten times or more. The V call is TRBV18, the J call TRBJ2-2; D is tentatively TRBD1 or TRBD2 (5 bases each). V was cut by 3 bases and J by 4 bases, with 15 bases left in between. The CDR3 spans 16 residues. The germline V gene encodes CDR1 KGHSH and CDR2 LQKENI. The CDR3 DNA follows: TGTGCCAGCTCACCCTCAGGGACCCCAGGCACCGGGGAGCTGTTTTTT. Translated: CASSPSGTPGTGELFF.

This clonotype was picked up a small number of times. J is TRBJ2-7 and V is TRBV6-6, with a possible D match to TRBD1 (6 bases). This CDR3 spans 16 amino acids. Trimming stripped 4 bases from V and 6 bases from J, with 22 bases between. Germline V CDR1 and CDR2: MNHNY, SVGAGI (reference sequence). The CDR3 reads CASSSPFRDMSPEQYF. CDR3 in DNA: TGTGCCAGCAGTTCGCCATTCCGGGACATGTCTCCCGAGCAGTACTTC.

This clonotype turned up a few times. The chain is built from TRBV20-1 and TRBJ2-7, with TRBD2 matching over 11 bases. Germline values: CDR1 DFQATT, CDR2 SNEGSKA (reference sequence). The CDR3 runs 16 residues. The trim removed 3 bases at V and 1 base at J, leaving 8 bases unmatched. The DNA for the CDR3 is TGCAGTGCTAGGGGCCTAGCGGGGGGAAATTCCTACGAGCAGTACTTC. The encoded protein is CSARGLAGGNSYEQYF.

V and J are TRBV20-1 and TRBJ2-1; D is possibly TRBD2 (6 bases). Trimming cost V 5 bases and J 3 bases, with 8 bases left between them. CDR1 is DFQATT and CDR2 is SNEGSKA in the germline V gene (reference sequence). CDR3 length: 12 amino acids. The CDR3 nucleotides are TGCAGTGCTTGGACTAACTACAATGAGCAGTTCTTC. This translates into CSAWTNYNEQFF.

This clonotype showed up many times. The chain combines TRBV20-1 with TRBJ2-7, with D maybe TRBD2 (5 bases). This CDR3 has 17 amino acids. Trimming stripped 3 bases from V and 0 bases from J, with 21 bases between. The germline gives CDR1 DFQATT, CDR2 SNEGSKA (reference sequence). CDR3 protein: CSARSLSPPGSSYEQYF. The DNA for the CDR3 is TGCAGTGCTAGGTCCCTCAGCCCCCCGGGGAGCTCCTACGAGCAGTACTTC.

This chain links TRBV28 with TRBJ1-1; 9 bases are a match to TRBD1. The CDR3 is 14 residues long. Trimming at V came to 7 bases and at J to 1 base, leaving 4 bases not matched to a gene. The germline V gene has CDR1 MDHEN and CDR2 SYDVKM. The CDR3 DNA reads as TGTGCCAGCATACAGGGGGCTCAGAACACTGAAGCTTTCTTT. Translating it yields CASIQGAQNTEAFF.

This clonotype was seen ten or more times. The CDR3: CASSLWTFGTGELFF. The CDR3 DNA reads as TGTGCCAGCAGTTTGTGGACGTTCGGCACCGGGGAGCTGTTTTTT. This rearrangement joins TRBV12-3 or TRBV12-4 to TRBJ2-2, with unresolved D. V gave up 3 bases and J gave up 4 bases, with 12 bases separating them. The CDR3 has 15 residues.

The CDR3 coding sequence is TGTGCCAGTAGTGCCTCCCCCGCAGGGATGGAGACCCAGTACTTC. Protein sequence: CASSASPAGMETQYF. V usage is TRBV19 and J usage is TRBJ2-5; D might be TRBD1 (5 bases). Trimming stripped 5 bases from V and 5 bases from J, with 18 bases between. The CDR3 contains 15 residues. CDR1 LNHDA and CDR2 SQIVND come from the germline V gene (reference sequence).

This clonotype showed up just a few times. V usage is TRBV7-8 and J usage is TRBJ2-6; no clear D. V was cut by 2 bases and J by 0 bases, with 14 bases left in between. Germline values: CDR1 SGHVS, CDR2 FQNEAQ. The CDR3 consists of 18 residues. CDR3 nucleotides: TGTGCCAGCAGCTTAATCCCTTACCTCCCCTCTGGGGCCAACGTCCTGACTTTC. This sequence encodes CASSLIPYLPSGANVLTF. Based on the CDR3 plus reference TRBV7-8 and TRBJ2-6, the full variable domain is GAGVSQSPRYKVAKRGQDVALRCDPISGHVSLFWYQQALGQGPEFLTYFQNEAQLDKSGLPSDRFFAERPEGSVSTLKIQRTQQEDSAVYLCASSLIPYLPSGANVLTFGAGSRLTVL.

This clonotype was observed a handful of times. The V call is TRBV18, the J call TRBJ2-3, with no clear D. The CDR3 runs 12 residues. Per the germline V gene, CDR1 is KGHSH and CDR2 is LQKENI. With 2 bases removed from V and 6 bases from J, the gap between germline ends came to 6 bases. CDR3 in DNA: TGTGCCAGCTCACCAGATCGGGATACGCAGTATTTT. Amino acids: CASSPDRDTQYF.

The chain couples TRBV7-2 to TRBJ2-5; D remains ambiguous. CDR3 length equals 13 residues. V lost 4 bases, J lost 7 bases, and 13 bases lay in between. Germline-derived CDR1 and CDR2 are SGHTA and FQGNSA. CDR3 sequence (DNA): TGTGCCAGCAGCTCCAACCAGAAACGGACCCAGTACTTC. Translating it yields CASSSNQKRTQYF.